The subject of this entry is one T cell receptor beta chain. Data came from immunoSEQ multiplex PCR; TCRdb stores just in-frame clones and leaves some out. Of roughly 3,000 clones in the sample, 94% are singletons; the top ten hold 1.5% to 2%. This sample was taken from a study of lymphopenia after photon versus proton radiotherapy. Here the sequenced sample was peripheral blood, taken from a patient treated with photon-based radiotherapy. This TCR came from a woman in her 70s with pancreatic cancer.

CDR3 amino acids: CASSFSYNSPLHF. CDR3 nucleotide sequence: TGTGCCAGTAGTTTCAGCTATAATTCACCCCTCCACTTT. The chain couples TRBV19 to TRBJ1-6; no firm D call. The CDR3 covers 13 residues. Germline assignment: CDR1 LNHDA and CDR2 SQIVND (reference sequence). V lost 5 bases and J lost 3, with 5 bases in between.